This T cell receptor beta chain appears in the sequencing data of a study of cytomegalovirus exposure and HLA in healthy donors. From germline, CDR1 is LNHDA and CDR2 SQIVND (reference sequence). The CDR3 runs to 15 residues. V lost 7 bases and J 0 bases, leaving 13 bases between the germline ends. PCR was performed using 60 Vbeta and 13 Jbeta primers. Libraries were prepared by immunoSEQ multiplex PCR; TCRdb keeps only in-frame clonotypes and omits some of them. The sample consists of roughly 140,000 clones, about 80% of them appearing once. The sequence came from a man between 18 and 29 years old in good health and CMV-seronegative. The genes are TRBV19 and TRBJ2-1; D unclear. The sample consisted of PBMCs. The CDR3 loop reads CASKLAPGSYNEQFF. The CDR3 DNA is TGTGCCAGTAAGCTGGCTCCGGGCTCCTACAATGAGCAGTTCTTC.